Given below is one T cell receptor beta chain in context. This sample includes further DNA sequences coding for the same CDR3. The CDR3 is made up of 15 amino acids. Germline CDR1 LGHDT, CDR2 YNNKEL (reference sequence). V was clipped by 4 bases and J by 3 bases; unmatched bases: 1. These data belong to a study of blood T cell repertoires in COVID-19. The table came from immunoSEQ multiplex PCR; TCRdb's copy has only in-frame clones and leaves some out. The repertoire consists of 350,000 to 550,000 clones, with 85% to 90% occurring once and the leading ten covering 1.1%. The TCR originated in a man aged 25-45 years who had recovered from COVID-19. The rearrangement uses TRBV3-1 (or the pseudogene TRBV3-2) and TRBJ2-3; 13 nucleotides agree with TRBD2. The sequencing input was PBMCs or T cells enriched from blood (not recorded which). The CDR3: CASSRTSGRTDTQYF. In DNA, the CDR3 is TGTGCCAGCAGCCGGACTAGCGGGAGAACAGATACGCAGTATTTT.